Shown below are 32 T cell receptor beta chains from a single sample sequenced in a study of blood T cell repertoires in COVID-19. Assay used: immunoSEQ multiplex PCR; TCRdb lists only in-frame clones, some missing. The sample shows more than 110,000 clones, over 80% of them seen only once. Sequenced material: peripheral blood. Source of these receptors: a woman aged 80 or over with acute or convalescent COVID-19.

This rearrangement joins TRBV12-5 to TRBJ2-3; D is ambiguous. The CDR3 spans 12 residues. V shed 1 base and J shed 8 bases, with 7 bases lying between them. Germline values: CDR1 LGHNT, CDR2 FRNRAP. The CDR3 DNA reads as TGTGCTAGTGGTTTGGAGCTCATTACGCAGTATTTT. Amino acid sequence: CASGLELITQYF. Together with reference TRBV12-5 and TRBJ2-3, the CDR3 gives the full variable domain: DARVTQTPRHKVTEMGQEVTMRCQPILGHNTVFWYRQTMMQGLELLAYFRNRAPLDDSGMPKDRFSAEMPDATLATLKIQPSEPRDSAVYFCASGLELITQYFGPGTRLTVL.

V usage is TRBV28 and J usage is TRBJ1-5; weak D call: TRBD1 (6 bases). The CDR3 extends over 14 amino acids. Per germline, CDR1 MDHEN and CDR2 SYDVKM. V was pared by 5 bases and J by 4 bases, with 12 bases between. DNA for the CDR3: TGTGCCAGCAGTCCTTACAGGGAGAATCAGCCCCAGCATTTT. Its protein is CASSPYRENQPQHF.

This clone has more than one count but fewer than ten. This chain uses TRBV7-8 with TRBJ1-2; no clear D. CDR1 and CDR2 from the germline V gene are SGHVS and FQNEAQ. The CDR3 length is 13 residues. Trimming took off 9 bases at V and 4 bases at J, with 15 bases between the two ends. The CDR3 DNA is TGTGCCAGTACGAGTCAAGAATTCTATGGCTACACCTTC. Translating gives CASTSQEFYGYTF.

The V call is TRBV25-1, the J call TRBJ2-5, with D possibly matching TRBD2 (6 bases). Looked up from germline, CDR1 is MGHDK and CDR2 is SYGVNS. This CDR3 region has 14 residues. Trimming shortened V by 1 base and J by 6 bases, and 12 bases separated the two germline ends. The CDR3 loop is CASSESGVEQTQYF. The CDR3 region has the DNA TGTGCCAGCAGTGAATCGGGGGTAGAGCAGACCCAGTACTTC.

The V and J genes are TRBV6-1 and TRBJ1-1; unclear D gene. The CDR3 extends over 14 amino acids. Trimming left V 0 bases short and J 0 bases short, with 5 bases between. Germline V lookup: CDR1 MNHNS, CDR2 SASEGT. CDR3 bases: TGTGCCAGCAGTGAAGCCCCATTGAACACTGAAGCTTTCTTT. This sequence encodes CASSEAPLNTEAFF.

The chain is built from TRBV9 and TRBJ2-1; no reliable D call. Trimming stripped 4 bases from V and 6 bases from J, with 11 bases between. This CDR3 has 13 amino acids. The germline V gene encodes CDR1 SGDLS and CDR2 YYNGEE. The CDR3 reads CASSFDNFNEQFF. Written as DNA, the CDR3 is TGTGCCAGCAGCTTCGACAATTTCAATGAGCAGTTCTTC.

V is TRBV29-1 and J is TRBJ2-5; 10 nucleotides match TRBD2. There are 15 residues in the CDR3. J lost 5 bases, V lost 6 bases, and 12 bases had no gene match. In germline, CDR1 is SQVTM, CDR2 ANQGSEA. The CDR3 DNA is TGCAGCGTAACACTACTAGCGGGGAGACGGGAGACCCAGTACTTC. Translated, it gives CSVTLLAGRRETQYF. The complete variable domain, with remaining parts taken from reference TRBV29-1 and TRBJ2-5, reads SAVISQKPSRDICQRGTSLTIQCQVDSQVTMMFWYRQQPGQSLTLIATANQGSEATYESGFVIDKFPISRPNLTFSTLTVSNMSPEDSSIYLCSVTLLAGRRETQYFGPGTRLLVL.

The chain is built from TRBV30 and TRBJ2-7; possibly TRBD1 for D (6 bases). The CDR3 is 13 amino acids. Germline loops: CDR1 GTSNPN, CDR2 SVGIG (reference sequence). V was cut by 1 base and J by 9 bases, with 16 bases left in between. In nucleotides, the CDR3 is TGTGCCTGGAGTGGGACAGAGAAAGGCGGGCAGTACTTC. Protein product: CAWSGTEKGGQYF. Based on the CDR3 plus reference TRBV30 and TRBJ2-7, the full variable domain is SQTIHQWPATLVQPVGSPLSLECTVEGTSNPNLYWYRQAAGRGLQLLFYSVGIGQISSEVPQNLSASRPQDRQFILSSKKLLLSDSGFYLCAWSGTEKGGQYFGPGTRLTVT.

This clone was observed a single time. This chain connects TRBV18 to TRBJ2-1, with D perhaps matching TRBD2 (6 bases). This CDR3 has 12 amino acids. V was trimmed by 3 bases and J by 8 bases, leaving 8 bases between them. CDR1 and CDR2 from the germline V gene are KGHSH and LQKENI. The CDR3 reads CASSPSGDEQFF. CDR3 coding DNA: TGTGCCAGCTCACCGTCGGGGGATGAGCAGTTCTTC.

The CDR3 nucleotides read TGTGCCAGCACACTCGAGGGTGGGGTCACTGAAGCTTTCTTT. Translated, it gives CASTLEGGVTEAFF. The chain uses TRBV6-6 and TRBJ1-1; D gene ambiguous. This CDR3 spans 14 amino acids. Germline V CDR1 and CDR2: MNHNY, SVGAGI (reference sequence). Trimming shortened V by 7 bases and J by 4 bases, and 16 bases separated the two germline ends.

This chain links TRBV20-1 with TRBJ1-1; D ambiguous. Germline lookup yields CDR1 DFQATT and CDR2 SNEGSKA (reference sequence). Trimming removed 7 bases from V and 2 bases from J, with 8 bases in between. The CDR3 totals 11 residues. The CDR3 sequence is CSVLINTEAFF. The DNA of the CDR3 is TGCAGTGTCCTTATAAACACTGAAGCTTTCTTT.

The V and J genes are TRBV6-2 or TRBV6-3 and TRBJ2-2, with D hard to call. CDR3 length: 12 residues. In germline, CDR1 is MNHEY, CDR2 SVGEGT. Trimming pared 4 bases from V and 7 bases from J, leaving 7 bases between. The CDR3 nucleotides are TGTGCCAGCAGTTTGCGGATCGGGGAGCTGTTTTTT. Encoded protein: CASSLRIGELFF.

This rearrangement joins TRBV6-5 to TRBJ2-6; D unresolved. CDR1 and CDR2 (germline): MNHEY, SVGAGI. Deletions cut 7 bases from V and 2 bases from J, with 12 bases between. The CDR3 is made up of 15 amino acids. The CDR3 DNA follows: TGTGCCAGCACGGCTAAAGAGGCTGGGGCCAACGTCCTGACTTTC. Translating gives CASTAKEAGANVLTF.

This clone was detected once. This chain uses TRBV5-5 with TRBJ1-4; the D gene is possibly TRBD1 (5 bases). The CDR3 consists of 14 residues. V lost 2 bases and J lost 7, with 12 bases in between. Germline loops: CDR1 SGHKS, CDR2 YYEKEE (reference sequence). CDR3 in amino acids: CASSFQGSFEKLFF. The CDR3 nucleotides are TGTGCCAGCAGCTTCCAGGGTTCGTTTGAAAAACTGTTTTTT. Drawing the rest from reference TRBV5-5 and TRBJ1-4, the complete variable domain is DAGVTQSPTHLIKTRGQQVTLRCSPISGHKSVSWYQQVLGQGPQFIFQYYEKEERGRGNFPDRFSARQFPNYSSELNVNALLLGDSALYLCASSFQGSFEKLFFGSGTQLSVL.

The chain combines TRBV29-1 with TRBJ1-2; 10 bases are a match to TRBD1. CDR3 length: 15 amino acids. The trim removed 5 bases at V and 3 bases at J, leaving 9 bases unmatched. Germline V CDR1 and CDR2: SQVTM, ANQGSEA. The CDR3 region has the DNA TGCAGCGTTTACCTCCGACAGGGGGCGGACTATGGCTACACCTTC. Protein product: CSVYLRQGADYGYTF.

This sequence joins TRBV15 and TRBJ1-2, with D possibly matching TRBD1 (5 bases). Germline V CDR1 and CDR2: LNHNV, YYDKDF (reference sequence). V lost 0 bases to trimming and J lost 7 bases, with 9 bases between them. The CDR3 is 13 residues long. As DNA, the CDR3 is TGTGCCACCAGCAGAGATCTGACAGCTGGCTACACCTTC. Its translation is CATSRDLTAGYTF.

This clone was counted once. V and J are TRBV2 and TRBJ2-1; 8 positions agree with TRBD2. From germline, CDR1 is SNHLY and CDR2 FYNNEI. V was clipped by 6 bases and J by 1 base; unmatched bases: 5. The CDR3 loop spans 15 amino acids. The CDR3 region is CASRPTSGSYNEQFF. In DNA, the CDR3 is TGTGCCAGCAGACCTACTAGCGGATCCTACAATGAGCAGTTCTTC.

The chain couples TRBV19 to TRBJ2-2; TRBD1 might be the D (6 bases). The CDR3 loop spans 12 amino acids. Germline V lookup: CDR1 LNHDA, CDR2 SQIVND (reference sequence). Trimming shortened V by 9 bases and J by 7 bases, and 12 bases separated the two germline ends. The CDR3 reads CASGTIGGELFF. CDR3 nucleotides: TGTGCCAGCGGGACAATAGGCGGGGAGCTGTTTTTT. Using reference TRBV19 and TRBJ2-2 for the parts outside the CDR3, the full variable domain is DGGITQSPKYLFRKEGQNVTLSCEQNLNHDAMYWYRQDPGQGLRLIYYSQIVNDFQKGDIAEGYSVSREKKESFPLTVTSAQKNPTAFYLCASGTIGGELFFGEGSRLTVL.

The J gene is TRBJ1-2, the V gene TRBV7-9, with 7 bases lining up with TRBD1. The length of the CDR3 is 12 residues. Germline CDR1 SEHNR, CDR2 FQNEAQ (reference sequence). After removal of 2 bases from V and 8 bases from J, the junction contained 2 bases not matched to a gene. The CDR3 sequence is CASSLQGGGYTF. The CDR3 region has the DNA TGTGCCAGCAGCTTACAAGGGGGCGGCTACACCTTC.

In nucleotides, the CDR3 is TGCGCCAGCAGAGAAACAGGGCGGTATGGCTACACCTTC. Translation: CASRETGRYGYTF. The chain couples TRBV5-1 to TRBJ1-2; TRBD1 is a possible D gene (6 bases). The CDR3 extends over 13 amino acids. V lost 5 bases to trimming and J lost 5 bases, with 13 bases between them. CDR1 and CDR2 from the germline V gene are SGHRS and YFSETQ. The whole variable domain, remainder taken from reference TRBV5-1 and TRBJ1-2, is KAGVTQTPRYLIKTRGQQVTLSCSPISGHRSVSWYQQTPGQGLQFLFEYFSETQRNKGNFPGRFSGRQFSNSRSEMNVSTLELGDSALYLCASRETGRYGYTFGSGTRLTVV.

V and J are TRBV6-2 or TRBV6-3 and TRBJ2-1, with 10 bases matching TRBD2. The V gene's germline CDR1 is MNHEY and CDR2 SVGEGT. The CDR3 consists of 17 residues. V shed 5 bases and J 4 bases; nucleotides not matched to a gene: 11. The CDR3 is CASSRIQRGGLYNEQFF. The CDR3 DNA sequence: TGTGCCAGCAGTAGAATTCAGCGGGGGGGCCTTTACAATGAGCAGTTCTTC.

The chain links TRBV18 to TRBJ2-1, with TRBD1 identical over 9 bases. V was pared by 3 bases and J by 6 bases, with 18 bases of the junction left unmatched. CDR3 size: 19 residues. The V gene's germline CDR1 is KGHSH and CDR2 LQKENI. CDR3 amino acids: CASSPRQGGGRGAANEQFF. For the CDR3, the DNA is TGTGCCAGCTCACCCCGACAGGGGGGAGGGCGGGGAGCGGCCAATGAGCAGTTCTTC.

This clone came up once. This sequence joins TRBV5-1 and TRBJ2-2; tentative D call: TRBD1 (6 bases). CDR1 and CDR2 (germline): SGHRS, YFSETQ. This CDR3 has 14 residues. With 4 bases removed from V and 1 base from J, the gap between germline ends came to 8 bases. The CDR3 is CASSMGQNTGELFF. CDR3 sequence (DNA): TGCGCCAGCAGCATGGGACAGAACACCGGGGAGCTGTTTTTT.

The chain joins TRBV30 to TRBJ2-5; no clear D gene. The CDR3 consists of 13 residues. From germline, CDR1 is GTSNPN and CDR2 SVGIG (reference sequence). The V and J ends lost 0 bases and 2 bases respectively, with 7 bases between them. Here the CDR3 reads CAWSVRDQETQYF. In DNA form, the CDR3 reads TGTGCCTGGAGTGTACGAGATCAAGAGACCCAGTACTTC.

The rearrangement links TRBV30 to TRBJ2-5, with TRBD1 matching over 9 bases. J lost 5 bases, V lost 4 bases, and 8 bases had no gene match. CDR3 size: 14 residues. Germline lookup yields CDR1 GTSNPN and CDR2 SVGIG (reference sequence). The CDR3 nucleotides are TGTGCCTGGACCCCGGGGGACAGGGTTGAGACCCAGTACTTC. Residues: CAWTPGDRVETQYF.

CDR3 sequence reads: CASSPTSASYEQYF. Here the CDR3 DNA reads TGTGCCAGCAGCCCAACTAGCGCGTCCTACGAGCAGTACTTC. This rearrangement joins TRBV3-1 (or the pseudogene TRBV3-2) to TRBJ2-7; 7 nucleotides align to TRBD2. The V gene's germline CDR1 is LGHDT and CDR2 YNNKEL (reference sequence). The CDR3 contains 14 residues. J gave up 1 base and V 4 bases, and 4 bases lay outside the gene matches.

CDR3 in amino acids: CASSPRGSGGITGELFF. CDR3 bases: TGTGCCAGCTCACCCCGAGGAAGCGGGGGGATCACCGGGGAGCTGTTTTTT. V gene TRBV18 combines with J gene TRBJ2-2, with 9 bases that match TRBD2. V lost 3 bases and J lost 4; bases outside the gene matches: 9. CDR3 length: 17 amino acids. Germline CDR1 and CDR2: KGHSH and LQKENI.

V and J are TRBV7-3 and TRBJ2-6; maybe TRBD1 (7 bases). V was cut by 5 bases and J by 0 bases, with 17 bases left in between. CDR3 length: 18 residues. Germline assignment: CDR1 SGHTA and CDR2 FQGTGA. This CDR3 is CASSLHQGGGSGANVLTF. The CDR3 DNA reads as TGTGCCAGCAGCCTTCACCAGGGGGGAGGCTCTGGGGCCAACGTCCTGACTTTC.

The chain couples TRBV10-3 to TRBJ2-7, with 7 bases identical to TRBD2. CDR1 is ENHRY, CDR2 SYGVKD, per germline. Losses at the gene ends were 4 bases for V and 2 bases for J; bases not matched to a gene: 11. The CDR3 runs 16 residues. CDR3 sequence reads: CAISGGGGRAAYEQYF. The CDR3 coding sequence is TGTGCCATCAGTGGGGGGGGTGGTCGCGCGGCCTACGAGCAGTACTTC.

The J gene is TRBJ1-4, the V gene TRBV11-1; 7 bases are a match to TRBD1. The V and J ends lost 5 bases and 8 bases, in that order; junction bases with no gene match: 11. The germline CDR1 and CDR2 sequences are SGHAT and FQDESV (reference sequence). The CDR3 spans 15 residues. This CDR3 reads CASSANWDRGEKLFF. In nucleotides, the CDR3 is TGTGCCAGCAGCGCAAATTGGGACAGAGGGGAAAAACTGTTTTTT.

V usage is TRBV27 and J usage is TRBJ1-4, with 8 positions matching TRBD1. The V segment lost 6 bases and the J segment 0 bases; nucleotides outside the gene matches: 9. Germline V gene data show CDR1 as MNHEY and CDR2 as SMNVEV (reference sequence). The CDR3 spans 17 residues. The CDR3 protein is CASRVDRVGSTNEKLFF. As DNA, the CDR3 is TGTGCCAGCAGGGTGGACAGGGTCGGTTCAACTAATGAAAAACTGTTTTTT.

This chain joins TRBV2 and TRBJ1-2; D perhaps matches TRBD1 (6 bases). V was pared by 7 bases and J by 7 bases, with 19 bases between. Germline values: CDR1 SNHLY, CDR2 FYNNEI. CDR3 size: 14 residues. CDR3 sequence reads: CASIPSVGAGGYTF. The CDR3, as DNA: TGTGCCAGCATACCCAGCGTGGGGGCGGGTGGCTACACCTTC.